The TCR beta chain described here comes from a study of blood T cell repertoires in COVID-19. Study in general: From the United States, Italy and Spain came samples of acute and convalescent COVID-19. Sources were T cells, B-cell-depleted T cells, or PBMCs; the material itself was cDNA or gDNA.

The CDR3 runs to 14 residues. The germline V and J ends were trimmed by 4 bases and 4 bases, with 11 bases remaining between them. Germline V CDR1 and CDR2: MNHEY, SMNVEV (reference sequence). The authors' processing: How many nucleated cells were present was estimated from reference gene primer amplification. TCRdb keeps only in-frame clones here, not all; method: immunoSEQ multiplex PCR. Clone size and the V and J calls come from that table; the DNA yielded D and trimming. The sample comprises about 120,000 clones, roughly three quarters of which are singletons, and under 5% rests with the top ten.

The TCR originated in an elderly woman with acute or convalescent COVID-19. The material sequenced was peripheral blood. The rearrangement joins TRBV27 to TRBJ1-3; D perhaps matches TRBD1 (6 bases). The CDR3 DNA reads TGTGCCAGCAGTTCACAGGGAGCGGGAAACACCATATATTTT. This codes for CASSSQGAGNTIYF.